This TCR beta chain was retrieved from a study of blood T cells in healthy people across ages. Study-wide findings and caveats: No one knew whether donors had CMV, which possibly confounded expanded clonotype changes.

The CDR3 sequence is 14 residues long. Trimming took off 7 bases at V and 8 bases at J, with 18 bases between the two ends. Germline V gives CDR1 MDHEN, CDR2 SYDVKM. With regard to this clonotype: The antigen is unknown.

Next came a second PCR, run for about 6 to 12 cycles, which used a sample-barcoded 5' primer along with a J-beta primer mix. Every cDNA was tagged by a template-switch adaptor with 12 random nucleotides. Each CDR3 protein is one row after TCRdb ran MiXCR on the 5' RACE reads. The data hold about 1.7 million distinct CDR3 sequences, with approximately 30% observed a single time. The sequencing sample was made of blood. This sequence was found in a woman aged 25 to 39 in good health. The V call is TRBV28, the J call TRBJ2-1; D assignment may be TRBD1 or TRBD2 (7 bases each). The CDR3 protein is CASTGEGQRHEQFF. The CDR3 DNA reads TGTGCCAGCACCGGGGAGGGACAGCGACATGAGCAGTTCTTC.